A single sample gave rise to the 16 T cell receptor beta chains below, sequenced in a study of blood T cell repertoires in COVID-19. The method was immunoSEQ multiplex PCR; TCRdb's version includes in-frame clones alone and lacks a portion of them. Of approximately 84,000 clones listed, approximately 83% were seen once; the top ten hold 25% to 35%. The material sequenced was peripheral blood. Receptor source: a woman aged 80 or over with acute or convalescent COVID-19.

The chain combines TRBV29-1 with TRBJ2-1, with 7 bases that match TRBD2. Germline assignment: CDR1 SQVTM and CDR2 ANQGSEA. The CDR3 is 13 residues long. V was clipped by 5 bases and J by 6 bases; unmatched bases: 7. CDR3 sequence (DNA): TGCAGCGTTACCAAGGGCGGGAGCAATGAGCAGTTCTTC. This sequence encodes CSVTKGGSNEQFF.

The table lists this clone with a count of one. The J gene is TRBJ2-3, the V gene TRBV4-1; TRBD1 might be the D (6 bases). CDR1 is MGHRA and CDR2 is YSYEKL in the germline V gene. The CDR3 is 16 amino acids. Trimming removed 1 base from V and 1 base from J, with 12 bases in between. CDR3 nucleotides: TGCGCCAGCAGCCAAGGACTGGGGGCGGGCACAGATACGCAGTATTTT. Residues: CASSQGLGAGTDTQYF.

The gene calls are TRBV19 and TRBJ2-5, with 8 bases identical to TRBD2. The CDR3 consists of 14 residues. The ends lost 5 bases at V and 4 bases at J; junction bases unmatched: 6. Germline CDR1 and CDR2: LNHDA and SQIVND (reference sequence). The CDR3 DNA reads as TGTGCCAGTAGTCCCACGGGGGGGAGAGAGACCCAGTACTTC. It translates to CASSPTGGRETQYF.

This clone was detected only once. The rearrangement joins TRBV15 to TRBJ2-3, with D tentatively TRBD2 (6 bases). Germline CDR1 is LNHNV and CDR2 is YYDKDF (reference sequence). The CDR3 totals 15 residues. Trimming took off 3 bases at V and 9 bases at J, with 19 bases between the two ends. The CDR3 is CATSRAGTGSITQYF. CDR3 DNA: TGTGCCACCAGCAGGGCCGGGACCGGGAGTATCACGCAGTATTTT.

The rearrangement links TRBV4-2 to TRBJ1-6, with 9 bases fitting TRBD1. There are 12 residues in the CDR3. V gave up 7 bases and J gave up 12 bases; unmatched junction bases: 4. Germline loops: CDR1 LGHNA, CDR2 YNFKEQ. The CDR3 nucleotides are TGTGCCAGCACCCAGACAGGGGGACCCCTCCACTTT. As protein: CASTQTGGPLHF.

This clone came up once. The V call is TRBV18, the J call TRBJ2-2; 9 nucleotides line up with TRBD1. This CDR3 spans 15 amino acids. The germline gives CDR1 KGHSH, CDR2 LQKENI. V lost 4 bases, J lost 4 bases, and 4 bases stayed unmatched. CDR3 residues: CASSLGQGPTGELFF. CDR3 DNA sequence: TGTGCCAGCTCACTGGGACAGGGACCCACCGGGGAGCTGTTTTTT.

The chain uses TRBV5-5 and TRBJ2-7; D perhaps matches TRBD1 (5 bases). Germline CDR1 SGHKS, CDR2 YYEKEE (reference sequence). Trimming left V 4 bases short and J 4 bases short, with 9 bases between. The CDR3 extends over 12 amino acids. The CDR3, as DNA: TGTGCCAGCAGCCCCGCAGGGTACGAGCAGTACTTC. This translates into CASSPAGYEQYF.

The genes are TRBV19 and TRBJ2-7, with 8 nucleotides matching TRBD2. Germline values: CDR1 LNHDA, CDR2 SQIVND (reference sequence). V was clipped by 6 bases and J by 4 bases; unmatched bases: 14. This CDR3 is built from 16 residues. Written as DNA, the CDR3 is TGTGCCAGTAGCGTTAGAGCCGGACTAGCTGAGTACGAGCAGTACTTC. Protein product: CASSVRAGLAEYEQYF.

This clone appeared a few times. The chain uses TRBV6-2 or TRBV6-3 and TRBJ2-6; 7 bases are shared with TRBD1. The CDR3 is 16 amino acids. Germline loops: CDR1 MNHEY, CDR2 SVGEGT. The V and J ends lost 6 bases and 4 bases, in that order; junction bases with no gene match: 9. This CDR3 reads CASSNRGSYGANVLTF. CDR3 nucleotides: TGTGCCAGCAGCAACAGGGGTTCGTACGGGGCCAACGTCCTGACTTTC.

V is TRBV19 and J is TRBJ2-5; tentative D call: TRBD2 (5 bases). Deletions cut 5 bases from V and 7 bases from J, with 26 bases between. The CDR3 contains 17 residues. Germline V gives CDR1 LNHDA, CDR2 SQIVND (reference sequence). This CDR3 is CASSPSSPLSDLGTQYF. CDR3 in DNA: TGTGCCAGTAGTCCCTCGAGCCCACTTTCGGACTTGGGGACCCAGTACTTC.

This chain connects TRBV3-1 (or the pseudogene TRBV3-2) to TRBJ1-1, with D hard to call. V was pared by 6 bases and J by 0 bases, with 14 bases between. Germline V gene data show CDR1 as LGHDT and CDR2 as YNNKEL (reference sequence). This CDR3 contains 15 residues. CDR3 loop: CASRAASSMNTEAFF. The CDR3 nucleotides are TGTGCCAGCAGGGCGGCCTCATCGATGAACACTGAAGCTTTCTTT.

This chain joins TRBV10-1 and TRBJ2-3, with D uncertain. Per germline, CDR1 WNHNN and CDR2 SYGVQD (reference sequence). V gave up 0 bases and J gave up 1 base, with 11 bases separating them. This CDR3 has 16 amino acids. CDR3 coding DNA: TGCGCCAGCAGTGAGTCGAAAGGAGAGGGCACAGATACGCAGTATTTT. This translates into CASSESKGEGTDTQYF.

This chain links TRBV28 with TRBJ1-6, with D possibly matching TRBD1 (5 bases). Germline V gene data show CDR1 as MDHEN and CDR2 as SYDVKM. The CDR3 has 15 residues. Between the trimmed V and J ends, which lost 4 bases and 5 bases, there was a span of 12 bases. CDR3 amino acids: CASSSRVLHNSPLHF. The CDR3 DNA is TGTGCCAGCAGTTCCAGGGTATTGCATAATTCACCCCTCCACTTT.

The chain links TRBV4-1 to TRBJ2-5; D remains ambiguous. Germline V CDR1 and CDR2: MGHRA, YSYEKL. The CDR3 runs 15 residues. Trimming cost V 0 bases and J 1 base, with 9 bases left between them. CDR3 coding DNA: TGCGCCAGCAGCCAAGATGGAAAGCGCCAAGAGACCCAGTACTTC. Amino acid sequence: CASSQDGKRQETQYF.

The CDR3 loop is CASMRQGFNEQFF. The CDR3 nucleotides read TGTGCCAGCATGCGACAGGGGTTCAATGAGCAGTTCTTC. The gene calls are TRBV2 and TRBJ2-1; TRBD1 agrees at 8 bases. The CDR3 contains 13 residues. V shed 7 bases and J 6 bases; nucleotides not matched to a gene: 5. The V gene's germline CDR1 is SNHLY and CDR2 FYNNEI.

The gene calls are TRBV5-1 and TRBJ2-3; 11 bases match TRBD2. This CDR3 spans 17 amino acids. Germline V gene sequence: CDR1 SGHRS, CDR2 YFSETQ. V gave up 4 bases and J gave up 1 base; unmatched junction bases: 8. CDR3 sequence (DNA): TGCGCCAGCAGCCCGCTGACTAGCGGGGTGGGCACAGATACGCAGTATTTT. The encoded protein is CASSPLTSGVGTDTQYF.